The 9 T cell receptor beta chains below were found in one sample sequenced in a study of radiotherapy plus CTLA-4 blockade in lung cancer. Assay used: immunoSEQ multiplex PCR; TCRdb lists only in-frame clones, some missing. The sample lists 55,000 to 65,000 clones, around four fifths occurring once. The sample was peripheral blood, taken from a patient treated with radiotherapy plus ipilimumab. These receptor sequences come from a human donor with non-small cell lung cancer who had a partial response to radiotherapy plus ipilimumab.

The chain links TRBV10-3 to TRBJ2-1, with 8 bases fitting TRBD2. The V segment lost 2 bases and the J segment 7 bases; nucleotides outside the gene matches: 1. The CDR3 length is 13 residues. Germline CDR1 is ENHRY and CDR2 is SYGVKD. For the CDR3, the DNA is TGTGCCATCAGTGAGACGGGGGGGAATGAGCAGTTCTTC. Its translation is CAISETGGNEQFF.

The V and J genes are TRBV6-1 and TRBJ2-1, with D possibly matching TRBD2 (6 bases). Germline V lookup: CDR1 MNHNS, CDR2 SASEGT. Trimming removed 4 bases from V and 9 bases from J, with 22 bases in between. CDR3 length equals 16 residues. The CDR3 loop reads CASSGPGTDPLSEQFF. The CDR3 coding sequence is TGTGCCAGCAGTGGCCCCGGGACTGACCCCTTGAGTGAGCAGTTCTTC.

The CDR3 nucleotides read TGCGCCAGCAGCTTATCCGGGACAGGGTCAATAGTGGACTATGGCTACACCTTC. The encoded protein is CASSLSGTGSIVDYGYTF. The chain links TRBV5-1 to TRBJ1-2; TRBD1 matches 9 bases. The CDR3 is 18 amino acids. Unmatched junction bases numbered 14, after V lost 2 bases and J lost 3 bases. Germline CDR1 SGHRS, CDR2 YFSETQ.

The rearrangement links TRBV10-3 to TRBJ1-4; D may be TRBD1 (5 bases). Germline V gene lookup returns CDR1 ENHRY and CDR2 SYGVKD. The CDR3 has 14 amino acids. V gave up 2 bases and J gave up 7 bases, with 11 bases separating them. This chain's CDR3 is CAISEGAGPEKLFF. The DNA for the CDR3 is TGTGCCATCAGTGAGGGGGCAGGTCCTGAAAAACTGTTTTTT.

The table lists this clone with many counts. The V and J genes are TRBV6-5 and TRBJ1-1; 8 bases are shared with TRBD1. The CDR3 has 14 residues. Per the germline V gene, CDR1 is MNHEY and CDR2 is SVGAGI. V lost 6 bases to trimming and J lost 2 bases; unmatched junction nucleotides: 5. This CDR3 is CASRGTGANTEAFF. The CDR3 DNA sequence: TGTGCCAGCAGGGGGACAGGAGCAAACACTGAAGCTTTCTTT.

The V gene is TRBV11-2, the J gene TRBJ1-5, with 9 positions matching TRBD1. After removal of 0 bases from V and 7 bases from J, the junction contained 4 bases not matched to a gene. The CDR3 consists of 15 residues. Germline loops: CDR1 SGHAT, CDR2 FQNNGV. The CDR3 loop is CASSLEQGAGQPQHF. The CDR3 region has the DNA TGTGCCAGCAGCTTAGAACAGGGGGCAGGGCAGCCCCAGCATTTT.

This clone was detected only a few times. This chain connects TRBV7-8 to TRBJ2-3; tentative D call: TRBD1 (5 bases). Germline V gene sequence: CDR1 SGHVS, CDR2 FQNEAQ. Trimming removed 5 bases from V and 5 bases from J, with 20 bases in between. The CDR3 spans 16 residues. The DNA of the CDR3 is TGTGCCAGCAGCCCAGCCCCGCAGGGAAGTAAAGATACGCAGTATTTT. Encoded protein: CASSPAPQGSKDTQYF.

The chain couples TRBV5-6 to TRBJ1-5, with 11 bases matching TRBD1. V was clipped by 4 bases and J by 7 bases; unmatched bases: 7. The CDR3 is made up of 15 amino acids. Germline CDR1 SGHDT, CDR2 YYEEEE. CDR3 in amino acids: CASSIYRTGGQPQHF. DNA for the CDR3: TGTGCCAGCAGCATCTACCGGACAGGGGGCCAGCCCCAGCATTTT.

The genes are TRBV30 and TRBJ1-1; unclear D gene. The CDR3 runs to 14 residues. With 0 bases removed from V and 0 bases from J, the gap between germline ends came to 8 bases. Germline CDR1 GTSNPN, CDR2 SVGIG (reference sequence). CDR3 region: CAWSVGGVNTEAFF. The CDR3 DNA is TGTGCCTGGAGTGTAGGCGGAGTGAACACTGAAGCTTTCTTT.